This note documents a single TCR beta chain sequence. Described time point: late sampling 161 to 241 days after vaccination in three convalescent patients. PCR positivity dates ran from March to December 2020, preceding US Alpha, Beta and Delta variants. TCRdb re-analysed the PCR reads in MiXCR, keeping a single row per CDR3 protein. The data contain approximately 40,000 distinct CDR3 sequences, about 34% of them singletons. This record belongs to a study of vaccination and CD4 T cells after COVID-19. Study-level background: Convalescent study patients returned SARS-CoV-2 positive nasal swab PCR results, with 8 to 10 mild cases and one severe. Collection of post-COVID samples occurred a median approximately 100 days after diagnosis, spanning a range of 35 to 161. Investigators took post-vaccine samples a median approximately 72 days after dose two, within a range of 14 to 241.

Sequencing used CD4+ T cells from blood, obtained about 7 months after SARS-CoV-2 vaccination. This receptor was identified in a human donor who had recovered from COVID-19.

CDR3 sequence: CASSYPSGRGVRNNEQFF. The CDR3 DNA reads TGTGCCAGCAGTTACCCTAGCGGGAGGGGGGTAAGGAACAATGAGCAGTTCTTC. The gene calls are TRBV6-7 and TRBJ2-1, with 12 positions matching TRBD2. TRBV6-7 is known as an ORF, though its function is uncertain. The CDR3 runs to 18 residues. J lost 5 bases, V lost 2 bases, and 10 bases had no gene match.